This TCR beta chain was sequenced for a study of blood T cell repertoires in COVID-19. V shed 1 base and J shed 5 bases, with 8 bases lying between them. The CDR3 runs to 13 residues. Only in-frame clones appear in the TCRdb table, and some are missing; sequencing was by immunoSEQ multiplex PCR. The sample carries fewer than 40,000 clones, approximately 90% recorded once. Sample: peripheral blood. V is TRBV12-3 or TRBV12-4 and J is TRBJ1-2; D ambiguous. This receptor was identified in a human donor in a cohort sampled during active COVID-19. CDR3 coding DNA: TGTGCCAGCAGTTTAGGCATCACATATGGCTACACCTTC. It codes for CASSLGITYGYTF.